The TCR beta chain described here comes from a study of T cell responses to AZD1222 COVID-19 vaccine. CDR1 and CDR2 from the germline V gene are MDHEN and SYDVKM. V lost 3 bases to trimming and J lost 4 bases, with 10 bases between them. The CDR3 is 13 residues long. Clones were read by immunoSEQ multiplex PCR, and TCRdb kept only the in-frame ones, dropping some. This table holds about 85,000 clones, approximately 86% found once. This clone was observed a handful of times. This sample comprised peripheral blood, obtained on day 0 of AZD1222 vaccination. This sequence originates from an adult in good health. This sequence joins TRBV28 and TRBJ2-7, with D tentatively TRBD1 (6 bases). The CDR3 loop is CASSFVRGYEQYF. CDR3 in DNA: TGTGCCAGCAGTTTTGTGAGGGGGTACGAGCAGTACTTC.